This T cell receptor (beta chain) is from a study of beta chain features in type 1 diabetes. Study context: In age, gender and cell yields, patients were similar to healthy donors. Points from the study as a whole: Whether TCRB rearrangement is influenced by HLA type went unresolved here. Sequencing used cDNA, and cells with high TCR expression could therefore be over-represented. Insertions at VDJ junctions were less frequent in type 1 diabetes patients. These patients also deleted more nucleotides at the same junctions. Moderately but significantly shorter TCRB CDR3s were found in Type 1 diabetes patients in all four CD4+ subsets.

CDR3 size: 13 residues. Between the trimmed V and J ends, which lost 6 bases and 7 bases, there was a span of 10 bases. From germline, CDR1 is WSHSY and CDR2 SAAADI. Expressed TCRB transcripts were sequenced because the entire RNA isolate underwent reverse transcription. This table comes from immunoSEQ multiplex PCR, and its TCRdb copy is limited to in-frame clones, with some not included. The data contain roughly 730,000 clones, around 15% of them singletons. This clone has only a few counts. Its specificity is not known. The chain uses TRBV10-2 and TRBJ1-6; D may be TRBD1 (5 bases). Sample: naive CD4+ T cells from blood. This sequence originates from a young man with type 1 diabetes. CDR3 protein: CASRDSGNSPLHF. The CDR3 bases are TGCGCCAGCAGAGACAGTGGAAATTCACCCCTCCACTTT.